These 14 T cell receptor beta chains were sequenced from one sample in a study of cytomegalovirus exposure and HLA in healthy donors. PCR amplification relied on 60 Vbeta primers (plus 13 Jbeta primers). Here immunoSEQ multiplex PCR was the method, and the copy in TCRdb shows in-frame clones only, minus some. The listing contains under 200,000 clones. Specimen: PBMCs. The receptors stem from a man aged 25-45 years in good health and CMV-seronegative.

The chain's CDR3 is CASSLTGTSGNYEQYF. The CDR3 DNA sequence: TGTGCCAGTAGTTTAACCGGGACTAGCGGCAACTACGAGCAGTACTTC. This chain connects TRBV19 to TRBJ2-7; 11 bases fit TRBD2. The CDR3 runs to 16 residues. Germline V gene lookup returns CDR1 LNHDA and CDR2 SQIVND (reference sequence). V gave up 5 bases and J gave up 3 bases; unmatched junction bases: 9. Combining the CDR3 with reference TRBV19 and TRBJ2-7 gives the whole variable domain DGGITQSPKYLFRKEGQNVTLSCEQNLNHDAMYWYRQDPGQGLRLIYYSQIVNDFQKGDIAEGYSVSREKKESFPLTVTSAQKNPTAFYLCASSLTGTSGNYEQYFGPGTRLTVT.

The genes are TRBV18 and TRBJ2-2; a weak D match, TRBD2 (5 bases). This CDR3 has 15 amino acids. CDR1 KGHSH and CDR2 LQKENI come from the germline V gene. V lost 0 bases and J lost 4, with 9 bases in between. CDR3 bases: TGTGCCAGCTCACCACCCAGCGGAGGCACCGGGGAGCTGTTTTTT. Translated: CASSPPSGGTGELFF.

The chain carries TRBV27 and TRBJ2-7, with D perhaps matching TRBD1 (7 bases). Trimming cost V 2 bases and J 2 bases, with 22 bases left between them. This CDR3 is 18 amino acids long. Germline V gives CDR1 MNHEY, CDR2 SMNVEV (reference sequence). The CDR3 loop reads CASSLRGKLTGLPYEQYF. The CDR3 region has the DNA TGTGCCAGCAGTTTACGGGGGAAGCTGACAGGGCTTCCCTACGAGCAGTACTTC.

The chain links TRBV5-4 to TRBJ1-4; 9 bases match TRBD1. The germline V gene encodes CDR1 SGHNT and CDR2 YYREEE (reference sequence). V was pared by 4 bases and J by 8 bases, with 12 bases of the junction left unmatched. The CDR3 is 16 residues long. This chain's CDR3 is CASSDPTGQGGEKLFF. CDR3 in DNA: TGTGCCAGCAGCGACCCTACGGGACAGGGTGGGGAAAAACTGTTTTTT.

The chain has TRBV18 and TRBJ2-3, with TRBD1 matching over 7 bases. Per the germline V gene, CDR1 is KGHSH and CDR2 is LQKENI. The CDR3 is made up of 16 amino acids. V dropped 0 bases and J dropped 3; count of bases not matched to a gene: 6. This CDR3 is CASSPPGQVGTDTQYF. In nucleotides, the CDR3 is TGTGCCAGCTCACCACCCGGACAGGTGGGGACAGATACGCAGTATTTT.

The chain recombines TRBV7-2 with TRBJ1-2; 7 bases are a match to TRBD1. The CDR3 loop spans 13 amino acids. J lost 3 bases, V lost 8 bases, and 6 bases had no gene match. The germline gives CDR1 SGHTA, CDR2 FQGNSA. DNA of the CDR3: TGTGCCAGCGAACAGGGGAAAGACTATGGCTACACCTTC. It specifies CASEQGKDYGYTF. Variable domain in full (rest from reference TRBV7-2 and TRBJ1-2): GAGVSQSPSNKVTEKGKDVELRCDPISGHTALYWYRQSLGQGLEFLIYFQGNSAPDKSGLPSDRFSAERTGGSVSTLTIQRTQQEDSAVYLCASEQGKDYGYTFGSGTRLTVV.

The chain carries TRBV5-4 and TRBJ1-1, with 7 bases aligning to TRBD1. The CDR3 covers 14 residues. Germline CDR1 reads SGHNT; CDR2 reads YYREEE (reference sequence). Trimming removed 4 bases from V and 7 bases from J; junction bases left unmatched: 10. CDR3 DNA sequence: TGTGCCAGCAGCCTGGGACAGTCTGTCCATGAAGCTTTCTTT. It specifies CASSLGQSVHEAFF.

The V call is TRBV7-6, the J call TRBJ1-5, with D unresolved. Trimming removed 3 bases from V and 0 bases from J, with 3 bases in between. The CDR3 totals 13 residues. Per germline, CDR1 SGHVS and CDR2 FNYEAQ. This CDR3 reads CASSFHSNQPQHF. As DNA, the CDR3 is TGTGCCAGCAGCTTTCATAGCAATCAGCCCCAGCATTTT. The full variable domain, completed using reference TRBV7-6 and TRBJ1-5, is GAGVSQSPRYKVTKRGQDVALRCDPISGHVSLYWYRQALGQGPEFLTYFNYEAQQDKSGLPNDRFSAERPEGSISTLTIQRTEQRDSAMYRCASSFHSNQPQHFGDGTRLSIL.

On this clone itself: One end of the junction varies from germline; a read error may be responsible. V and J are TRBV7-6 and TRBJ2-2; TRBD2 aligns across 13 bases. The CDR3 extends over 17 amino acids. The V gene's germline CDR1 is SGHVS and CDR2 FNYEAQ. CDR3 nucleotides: TGTGCCGGCAGCAGAGACCGGACTAGCGGGAGTGCCGGGGAGCTGTTTTTT. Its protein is CAGSRDRTSGSAGELFF.

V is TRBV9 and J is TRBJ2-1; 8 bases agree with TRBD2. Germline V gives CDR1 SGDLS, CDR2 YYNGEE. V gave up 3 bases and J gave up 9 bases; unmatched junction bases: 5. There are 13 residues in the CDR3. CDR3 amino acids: CASSEGLVVEQFF. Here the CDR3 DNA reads TGTGCCAGCAGCGAGGGACTAGTTGTTGAGCAGTTCTTC.

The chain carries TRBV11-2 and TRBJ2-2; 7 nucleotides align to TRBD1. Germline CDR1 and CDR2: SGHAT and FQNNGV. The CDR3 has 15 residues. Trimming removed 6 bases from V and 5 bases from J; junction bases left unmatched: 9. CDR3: CASRDGRGPTGELFF. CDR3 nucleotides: TGTGCCAGCAGGGACGGTAGGGGGCCTACCGGGGAGCTGTTTTTT.

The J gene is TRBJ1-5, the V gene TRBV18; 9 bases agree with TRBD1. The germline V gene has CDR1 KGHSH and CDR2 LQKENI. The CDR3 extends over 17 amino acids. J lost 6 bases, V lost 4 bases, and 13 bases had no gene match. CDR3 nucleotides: TGTGCCAGCTCACGGTCCCCACCGGGACAGGGTCCTCAGCCCCAGCATTTT. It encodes CASSRSPPGQGPQPQHF.

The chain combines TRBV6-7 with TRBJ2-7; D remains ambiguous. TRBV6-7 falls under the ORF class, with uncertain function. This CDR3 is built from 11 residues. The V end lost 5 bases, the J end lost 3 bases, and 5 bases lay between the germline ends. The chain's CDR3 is CASSHNYEQYF. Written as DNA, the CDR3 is TGTGCCAGCAGTCACAACTACGAGCAGTACTTC.

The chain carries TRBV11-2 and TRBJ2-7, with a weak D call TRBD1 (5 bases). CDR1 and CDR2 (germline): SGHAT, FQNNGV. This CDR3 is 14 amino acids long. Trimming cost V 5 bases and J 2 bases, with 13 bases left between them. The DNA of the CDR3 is TGTGCCAGCAGCGCCCAGGGAAGGCCCTACGAGCAGTACTTC. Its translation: CASSAQGRPYEQYF.